This TCR beta chain is drawn from a study of cytomegalovirus exposure and HLA in healthy donors. About the study: In terms of ancestry, the Caucasian-associated cluster contained about four fifths of the roughly 400 genotyped donors. Findings and limits, study-wide: Later on, analysis showed that most CMV-associated TCR beta chains appeared to be HLA-restricted. CMV serostatus was the only immune exposure information that was available.

About this clone: Antigen unknown.

Vbeta (60) and Jbeta (13) primers were used in the PCR. Produced via immunoSEQ multiplex PCR; TCRdb's table is partial and in-frame only. The sample carries 150,000 to 200,000 clones, 70% to 90% recorded once. Trimming stripped 4 bases from V and 0 bases from J, with 10 bases between. Per germline, CDR1 MNHNS and CDR2 SASEGT. The CDR3 is made up of 14 amino acids. The V and J genes are TRBV6-1 and TRBJ2-7; the D is unclear. The source material was PBMCs. The TCR originated in a woman aged 45-65 years in good health and CMV-seronegative. The CDR3 coding sequence is TGTGCCAGCAGTGCCGAATTTAGCTCCTACGAGCAGTACTTC. Translated, it gives CASSAEFSSYEQYF.